This entry lists 11 T cell receptor beta chains sequenced from one sample in a study of spatial heterogeneity in lung cancer. TCRdb called the 5' RACE reads again in MiXCR, with one record for every CDR3 protein. Here the sample spans approximately 20,000 distinct CDR3 sequences, about a tenth being singletons. Time point described: blood at routine non-recurrence follow-up after resection. The sequenced sample was PBMCs, obtained at follow-up. These receptors all come from a female donor with early-stage non-small cell lung cancer.

This clonotype has ten or more counts. The genes are TRBV6-5 and TRBJ2-7, with D tentatively TRBD1 or TRBD2 (5 bases each). This CDR3 region has 14 residues. Germline V lookup: CDR1 MNHEY, CDR2 SVGAGI. Trimming stripped 2 bases from V and 3 bases from J, with 11 bases between. The CDR3 protein is CASSYGTFDYEQYF. The CDR3 nucleotides are TGTGCCAGCAGTTACGGGACCTTCGACTACGAGCAGTACTTC.

This clonotype was recorded many times. The chain couples TRBV5-1 to TRBJ1-1; D unclear. The CDR3 is made up of 16 amino acids. Between the trimmed V and J ends, which lost 6 bases and 0 bases, there was a span of 18 bases. Germline lookup yields CDR1 SGHRS and CDR2 YFSETQ. The CDR3 region is CASNPTRAELNTEAFF. The DNA for the CDR3 is TGCGCCAGCAACCCCACCCGTGCGGAGCTGAACACTGAAGCTTTCTTT.

The table lists this clonotype with many counts. CDR3 in amino acids: CAWSATLLAGGTDTQYF. The CDR3 DNA sequence: TGTGCCTGGAGTGCAACCCTCCTAGCGGGGGGCACAGATACGCAGTATTTT. J is TRBJ2-3 and V is TRBV30; 10 nucleotides align to TRBD2. The CDR3 runs to 17 residues. The trim removed 1 base at V and 1 base at J, leaving 8 bases unmatched. Germline assignment: CDR1 GTSNPN and CDR2 SVGIG (reference sequence).

The chain combines TRBV5-1 with TRBJ2-7; no reliable D call. There are 13 residues in the CDR3. In germline, CDR1 is SGHRS, CDR2 YFSETQ. Trimming pared 0 bases from V and 5 bases from J, leaving 9 bases between. This CDR3 is CASSLVVSHEQYF. CDR3 DNA sequence: TGCGCCAGCAGCTTGGTAGTAAGCCACGAGCAGTACTTC.

The rearrangement links TRBV5-5 to TRBJ1-1; D gene unclear. The CDR3 consists of 14 residues. The germline gives CDR1 SGHKS, CDR2 YYEKEE (reference sequence). Trimming removed 0 bases from V and 0 bases from J, with 6 bases in between. CDR3: CASSLAALNTEAFF. Here the CDR3 DNA reads TGTGCCAGCAGCTTGGCGGCACTGAACACTGAAGCTTTCTTT.

This clonotype was seen repeatedly, ten times or more. Written as DNA, the CDR3 is TGCAGTGCTCGACAGTCTGGAAACACCATATATTTT. This sequence encodes CSARQSGNTIYF. The genes are TRBV20-1 and TRBJ1-3; possibly TRBD1 for D (5 bases). With 5 bases removed from V and 1 base from J, the gap between germline ends came to 6 bases. From germline, CDR1 is DFQATT and CDR2 SNEGSKA (reference sequence). The length of the CDR3 is 12 residues.

Details on this clonotype: A much bigger clone sits one base away, suggesting this may be a read error. V gene TRBV28 combines with J gene TRBJ1-1; D gene uncertain. The CDR3 contains 12 residues. Germline V gene sequence: CDR1 MDHEN, CDR2 SYDVKM. Between the trimmed V and J ends, which lost 5 bases and 3 bases, there was a span of 7 bases. The CDR3 sequence: CASSSLDTEAFF. CDR3 sequence (DNA): TGTGCCAGCAGTAGCTTGGACACTGAAGCTTTCTTT.

This clonotype occurred many times. CDR3 sequence (DNA): TGTGCCAGCAGCCCGACCCCTTCGGGGGATACGCAGTATTTT. As protein: CASSPTPSGDTQYF. The V and J genes are TRBV7-6 and TRBJ2-3; TRBD2 is a possible D gene (5 bases). V was clipped by 5 bases and J by 6 bases, with 15 bases between them. There are 14 residues in the CDR3. The germline V gene encodes CDR1 SGHVS and CDR2 FNYEAQ.

This clonotype was counted at least ten times. The chain uses TRBV28 and TRBJ1-5; 9 bases are shared with TRBD1. The length of the CDR3 is 16 residues. With 4 bases clipped from V and 5 bases from J, the junction kept 9 bases outside the gene matches. From germline, CDR1 is MDHEN and CDR2 SYDVKM. CDR3 amino acids: CASSSPGQGWDQPQHF. The CDR3 DNA reads TGTGCCAGCAGTTCTCCGGGACAGGGATGGGATCAGCCCCAGCATTTT. Complete variable domain (other parts from reference TRBV28 and TRBJ1-5): DVKVTQSSRYLVKRTGEKVFLECVQDMDHENMFWYRQDPGLGLRLIYFSYDVKMKEKGDIPEGYSVSREKKERFSLILESASTNQTSMYLCASSSPGQGWDQPQHFGDGTRLSIL.

In its sample, this clonotype was seen many times. This rearrangement joins TRBV29-1 to TRBJ1-1; no definite D call. The CDR3 totals 11 residues. V lost 4 bases and J lost 7, with 10 bases in between. In germline, CDR1 is SQVTM, CDR2 ANQGSEA. The DNA of the CDR3 is TGCAGCGTTGGACGGACGAATGAAGCTTTCTTT. It is translated as CSVGRTNEAFF. Together with reference TRBV29-1 and TRBJ1-1, the CDR3 gives the full variable domain: SAVISQKPSRDICQRGTSLTIQCQVDSQVTMMFWYRQQPGQSLTLIATANQGSEATYESGFVIDKFPISRPNLTFSTLTVSNMSPEDSSIYLCSVGRTNEAFFGQGTRLTVV.

About this clonotype itself: One base away lies a much larger clone, so this may be a sequencing read error. The V and J genes are TRBV18 and TRBJ1-1; a possible D gene is TRBD1 (5 bases). The CDR3 loop spans 14 amino acids. Germline CDR1 KGHSH, CDR2 LQKENI. V was cut by 6 bases and J by 11 bases, with 22 bases left in between. The CDR3 sequence is CASSQGGDQAAAFF. The CDR3 DNA sequence: TGTGCCAGCTCCCAGGGAGGGGATCAAGCGGCGGCTTTCTTT.